Presented here are 2 T cell receptor beta chains from one specimen sequenced in a study of blood T cell repertoires in COVID-19. The repertoire was sequenced with immunoSEQ multiplex PCR; TCRdb's copy has only in-frame clones and lacks some. The top ten clones hold about 1.3% of a sample with 200,000 to 250,000 clones, 85% to 90% of them seen once. Sequencing was carried out using peripheral blood. Source of these receptors: an elderly man with acute or convalescent COVID-19.

V is TRBV6-2 or TRBV6-3 and J is TRBJ2-3; 7 bases are shared with TRBD2. Trimming at V came to 2 bases and at J to 3 bases, leaving 14 bases not matched to a gene. The length of the CDR3 is 18 residues. Germline V CDR1 and CDR2: MNHEY, SVGEGT. The CDR3 DNA is TGTGCCAGCAGTTACACCTACTTCAGCGCGGGAGAGACAGATACGCAGTATTTT. Amino acids: CASSYTYFSAGETDTQYF.

The rearrangement joins TRBV5-1 to TRBJ1-1; TRBD1 matches at 11 bases. CDR1 and CDR2 from the germline V gene are SGHRS and YFSETQ. There are 15 residues in the CDR3. V lost 0 bases and J lost 4; bases outside the gene matches: 2. CDR3 nucleotides: TGCGCCAGCAGCTTGGTGGGACAGGGGGTCACTGAAGCTTTCTTT. Translating gives CASSLVGQGVTEAFF.